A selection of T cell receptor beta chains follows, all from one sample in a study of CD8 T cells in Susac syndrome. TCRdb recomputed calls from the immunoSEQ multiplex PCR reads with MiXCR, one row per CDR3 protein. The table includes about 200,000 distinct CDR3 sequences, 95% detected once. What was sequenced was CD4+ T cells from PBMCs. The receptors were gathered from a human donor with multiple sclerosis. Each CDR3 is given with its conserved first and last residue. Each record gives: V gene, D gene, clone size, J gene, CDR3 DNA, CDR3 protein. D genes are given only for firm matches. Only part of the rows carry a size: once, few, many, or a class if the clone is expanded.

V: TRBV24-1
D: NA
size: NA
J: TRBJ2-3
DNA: TGTGCCACCAGTGACTACAGCACAGATACGCAGTATTTT
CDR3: CATSDYSTDTQYF

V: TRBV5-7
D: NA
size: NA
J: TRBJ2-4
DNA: TGTGCCAGCAGCTTGTCAAGGGCGTACGTCAAAAACATTCAGTACTTC
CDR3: CASSLSRAYVKNIQYF

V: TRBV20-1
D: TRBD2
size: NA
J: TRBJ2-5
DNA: TGCAGTGCGAGCGGGACGGAGACCCAGTACTTC
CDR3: CSASGTETQYF

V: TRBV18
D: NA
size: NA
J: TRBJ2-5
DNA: TGTGCCAGCTCACAGGACCCCAGAAGCTGGGAGACCCAGTACTTC
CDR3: CASSQDPRSWETQYF

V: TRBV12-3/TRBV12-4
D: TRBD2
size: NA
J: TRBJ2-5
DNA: TGTGCCAGCAACCTAGCGGGGCTTGGGACCCAGTACTTC
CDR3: CASNLAGLGTQYF

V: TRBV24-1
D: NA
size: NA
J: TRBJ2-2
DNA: TGTGCCACCAGGGATGGAGGCAACACCGGGGAGCTGTTTTTT
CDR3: CATRDGGNTGELFF

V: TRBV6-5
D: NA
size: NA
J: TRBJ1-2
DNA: TGTGCCAGCAGCAAAAACAGGCAGGGACTCCATGGCTACACCTTC
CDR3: CASSKNRQGLHGYTF

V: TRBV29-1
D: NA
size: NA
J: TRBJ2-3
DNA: TGCAGCGTTGAAGCCGCGGCCCCAGATACGCAGTATTTT
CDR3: CSVEAAAPDTQYF

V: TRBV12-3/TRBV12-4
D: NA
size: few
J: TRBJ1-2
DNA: TGTGCCAGCAGTGCGGGGGGACACTATGGCTACACCTTC
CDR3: CASSAGGHYGYTF

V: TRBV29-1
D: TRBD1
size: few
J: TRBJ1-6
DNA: TGCAGCGTTGGCCAGGGGGATAATTCACCCCTCCACTTT
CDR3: CSVGQGDNSPLHF

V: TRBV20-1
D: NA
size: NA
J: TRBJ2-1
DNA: TGCAGTGTTCCGTCCGGGACGGATGAGCAGTTCTTC
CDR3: CSVPSGTDEQFF

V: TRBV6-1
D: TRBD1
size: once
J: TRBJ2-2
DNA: TGTGCCAGCTGTACGGGACAGGTGTATTGGGGTGGCACCGGGGAGCTGTTTTTT
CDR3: CASCTGQVYWGGTGELFF

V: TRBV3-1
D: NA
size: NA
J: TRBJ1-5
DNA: TGTGCCAGCAGCCCCCACGAGGTTAATCAGCCCCAGCATTTT
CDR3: CASSPHEVNQPQHF

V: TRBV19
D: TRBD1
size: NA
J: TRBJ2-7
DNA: TGTGCCAGTAGTAAGGACAGGGGGCGTGAGCAGTACTTC
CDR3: CASSKDRGREQYF

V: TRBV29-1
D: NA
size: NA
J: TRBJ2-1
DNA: TGCAGCGTTGCCCGGGGGCCAGTCTACAATGAGCAGTTCTTC
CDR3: CSVARGPVYNEQFF

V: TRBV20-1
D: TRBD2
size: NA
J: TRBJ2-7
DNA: TGCAGTGCTAGAGATCCATGGGGACTAGCGGGGGGTGACGAGCAGTACTTC
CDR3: CSARDPWGLAGGDEQYF

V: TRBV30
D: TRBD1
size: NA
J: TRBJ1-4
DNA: TGTGCCTGGACGGGGACAGGGAATGAAAAACTGTTTTTT
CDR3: CAWTGTGNEKLFF

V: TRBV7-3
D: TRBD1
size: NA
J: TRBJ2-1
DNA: TGTGCCAGCAGCACCACAGGGGTTCTCTACAATGAGCAGTTCTTC
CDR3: CASSTTGVLYNEQFF

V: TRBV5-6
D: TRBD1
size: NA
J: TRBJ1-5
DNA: TGTGCCAGCAGCTTGGGACAGGGCTTGGGGAGCAATCAGCCCCAGCATTTT
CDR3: CASSLGQGLGSNQPQHF

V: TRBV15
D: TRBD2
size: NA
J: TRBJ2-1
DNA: TGTGCCACCAGCAGAGCCGGGACTAGTCATGAGCAGTTCTTC
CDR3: CATSRAGTSHEQFF

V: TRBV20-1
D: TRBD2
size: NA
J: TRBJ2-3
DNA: TGCAGTGCTAGAGATCAGACTAGCGGGGGTCCACCACTCAGCACAGATACGCAGTATTTT
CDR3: CSARDQTSGGPPLSTDTQYF

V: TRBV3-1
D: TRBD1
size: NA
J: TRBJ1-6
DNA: TGTGCCAGCAGCCATCGGACAGGGAATTCACCCCTCCACTTT
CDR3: CASSHRTGNSPLHF

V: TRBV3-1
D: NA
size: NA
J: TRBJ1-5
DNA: TGTGCCAGCAGCCACCGTGGACAAAGTCAGCCCCAGCATTTT
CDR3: CASSHRGQSQPQHF